One sample yielded the 10 T cell receptor beta chains listed below, sequenced in a study of cytomegalovirus exposure and HLA in healthy donors. In the PCR, 60 Vbeta and 13 Jbeta primers were used. Method: immunoSEQ multiplex PCR; TCRdb's copy keeps in-frame clones and lacks some. The sample lists some 150,000 clones, 70% to 85% occurring once. Sequenced input: PBMCs. The receptors were sampled from a man between 35 and 55 years old in good health and CMV-seronegative.

A single count supports this clone. V gene TRBV13 combines with J gene TRBJ1-5, with a weak D call TRBD1 (6 bases). This CDR3 is built from 14 residues. Deletions cut 5 bases from V and 4 bases from J, with 12 bases between. In germline, CDR1 is PRHDT, CDR2 FYEKMQ (reference sequence). The CDR3: CASSRGGQNQPQHF. The DNA of the CDR3 is TGTGCCAGCAGCAGGGGGGGGCAGAATCAGCCCCAGCATTTT.

As to this clone: An end of the junction differs from the germline gene, which may be a read error. V usage is TRBV7-9 and J usage is TRBJ2-7; D perhaps matches TRBD2 (5 bases). The CDR3 is 12 residues long. In germline, CDR1 is SEHNR, CDR2 FQNEAQ (reference sequence). CDR3 loop: CSSSFTRDEQYF. In DNA, the CDR3 is TGTTCCAGCAGCTTTACTAGGGACGAGCAGTACTTC.

This chain connects TRBV29-1 to TRBJ1-1; no clear D gene. Trimming pared 7 bases from V and 0 bases from J, leaving 15 bases between. The V gene's germline CDR1 is SQVTM and CDR2 ANQGSEA. CDR3 length: 14 amino acids. Here the CDR3 reads CSGQRWAVNTEAFF. The CDR3, as DNA: TGCAGCGGGCAGCGGTGGGCGGTGAACACTGAAGCTTTCTTT.

The chain joins TRBV7-2 to TRBJ2-3; D not resolved. The CDR3 has 15 residues. V was cut by 1 base and J by 3 bases, with 11 bases left in between. CDR1 and CDR2 from the germline V gene are SGHTA and FQGNSA. The CDR3: CASSLVRSETDTQYF. The CDR3, as DNA: TGTGCCAGCAGCTTAGTCAGGTCAGAGACAGATACGCAGTATTTT.

This chain links TRBV2 with TRBJ1-5; no clear D. V was clipped by 3 bases and J by 1 base, with 10 bases between them. CDR3 length: 15 amino acids. Germline lookup yields CDR1 SNHLY and CDR2 FYNNEI. The CDR3 sequence is CASSDETLSNQPQHF. CDR3 nucleotide sequence: TGTGCCAGCAGTGACGAGACATTAAGCAATCAGCCCCAGCATTTT.

The J gene is TRBJ1-6, the V gene TRBV6-5; 7 bases match TRBD1. CDR1 and CDR2 from the germline V gene are MNHEY and SVGAGI. This CDR3 is 14 amino acids long. V gave up 6 bases and J gave up 8 bases; unmatched junction bases: 7. This chain's CDR3 is CASRLGTAHSPLHF. In nucleotides, the CDR3 is TGTGCCAGCAGACTCGGGACAGCGCATTCACCCCTCCACTTT.

Concerning this clone: One end of the junction does not line up with germline, which may come from a read error. This sequence joins TRBV7-9 and TRBJ2-1, with TRBD2 matching over 9 bases. This CDR3 has 17 residues. Germline V CDR1 and CDR2: SEHNR, FQNEAQ (reference sequence). The CDR3 region has the DNA TGTTCCAGCAGCTCATCGGGAGCGGGGGGCTCCTACAATGAGCAGTTCTTC. It codes for CSSSSSGAGGSYNEQFF.

V is TRBV30 and J is TRBJ2-3; 9 positions agree with TRBD1. Looked up from germline, CDR1 is GTSNPN and CDR2 is SVGIG (reference sequence). The junction had 2 bases not matched to a gene; V was cut back by 3 bases and J by 1 base. This CDR3 is 14 amino acids long. This chain's CDR3 is CAWRGQGRTDTQYF. DNA of the CDR3: TGTGCCTGGAGGGGACAGGGCCGCACAGATACGCAGTATTTT.

The rearrangement joins TRBV27 to TRBJ2-6, with 14 bases that match TRBD2. CDR1 is MNHEY and CDR2 is SMNVEV in the germline V gene (reference sequence). Losses at the gene ends were 6 bases for V and 2 bases for J; bases not matched to a gene: 12. This CDR3 is built from 20 residues. The CDR3 is CASSVRLAGGRATGANVLTF. CDR3 nucleotides: TGTGCCAGCAGCGTAAGACTAGCGGGAGGGCGGGCGACTGGGGCCAACGTCCTGACTTTC.

V usage is TRBV4-1 and J usage is TRBJ2-2; TRBD1 matches 7 bases. Germline V lookup: CDR1 MGHRA, CDR2 YSYEKL. V trimming: 0 bases; J trimming: 5 bases; junction bases outside the gene matches: 9. The CDR3 is 17 amino acids. CDR3 residues: CASSQEAAGGWTGELFF. In DNA form, the CDR3 reads TGCGCCAGCAGCCAAGAAGCGGCAGGGGGATGGACCGGGGAGCTGTTTTTT.